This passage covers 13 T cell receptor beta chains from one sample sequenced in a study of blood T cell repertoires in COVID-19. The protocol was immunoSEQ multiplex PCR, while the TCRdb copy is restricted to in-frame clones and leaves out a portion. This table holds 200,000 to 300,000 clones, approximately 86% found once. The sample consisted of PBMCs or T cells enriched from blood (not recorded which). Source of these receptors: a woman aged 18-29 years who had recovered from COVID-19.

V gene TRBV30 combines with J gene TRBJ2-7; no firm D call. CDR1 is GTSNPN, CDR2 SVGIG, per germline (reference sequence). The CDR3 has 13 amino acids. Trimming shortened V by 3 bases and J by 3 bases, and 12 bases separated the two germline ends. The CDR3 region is CAWSEVYGYEQYF. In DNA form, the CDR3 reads TGTGCCTGGAGCGAGGTTTATGGCTACGAGCAGTACTTC. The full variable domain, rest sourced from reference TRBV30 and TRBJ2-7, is SQTIHQWPATLVQPVGSPLSLECTVEGTSNPNLYWYRQAAGRGLQLLFYSVGIGQISSEVPQNLSASRPQDRQFILSSKKLLLSDSGFYLCAWSEVYGYEQYFGPGTRLTVT.

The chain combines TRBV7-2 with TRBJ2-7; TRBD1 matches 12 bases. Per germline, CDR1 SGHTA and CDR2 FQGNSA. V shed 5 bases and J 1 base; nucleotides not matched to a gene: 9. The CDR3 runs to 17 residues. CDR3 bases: TGTGCCAGCAGCCGGGACAGGGGGCTCCCCAGTTCCTACGAGCAGTACTTC. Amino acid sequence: CASSRDRGLPSSYEQYF. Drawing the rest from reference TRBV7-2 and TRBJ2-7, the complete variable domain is GAGVSQSPSNKVTEKGKDVELRCDPISGHTALYWYRQSLGQGLEFLIYFQGNSAPDKSGLPSDRFSAERTGGSVSTLTIQRTQQEDSAVYLCASSRDRGLPSSYEQYFGPGTRLTVT.

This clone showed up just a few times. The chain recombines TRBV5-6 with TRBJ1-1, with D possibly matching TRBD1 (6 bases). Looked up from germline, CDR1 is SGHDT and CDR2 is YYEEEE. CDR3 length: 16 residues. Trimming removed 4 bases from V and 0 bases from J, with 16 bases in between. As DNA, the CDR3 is TGTGCCAGCAGCCCTCCGTGGGACAACATGAACACTGAAGCTTTCTTT. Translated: CASSPPWDNMNTEAFF.

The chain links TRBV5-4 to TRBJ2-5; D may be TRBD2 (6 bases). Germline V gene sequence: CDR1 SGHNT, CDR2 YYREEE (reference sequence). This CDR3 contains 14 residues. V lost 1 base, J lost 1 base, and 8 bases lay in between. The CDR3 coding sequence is TGTGCCAGCAGCTTGACGCGGGGCCAAGAGACCCAGTACTTC. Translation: CASSLTRGQETQYF.

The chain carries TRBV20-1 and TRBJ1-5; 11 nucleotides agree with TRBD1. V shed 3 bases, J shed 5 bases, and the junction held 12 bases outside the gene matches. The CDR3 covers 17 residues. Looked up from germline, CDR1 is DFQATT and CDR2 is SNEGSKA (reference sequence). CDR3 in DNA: TGCAGTGCTAGTTTCCCACAGGGACAGGGGGGTTATCAGCCCCAGCATTTT. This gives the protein CSASFPQGQGGYQPQHF.

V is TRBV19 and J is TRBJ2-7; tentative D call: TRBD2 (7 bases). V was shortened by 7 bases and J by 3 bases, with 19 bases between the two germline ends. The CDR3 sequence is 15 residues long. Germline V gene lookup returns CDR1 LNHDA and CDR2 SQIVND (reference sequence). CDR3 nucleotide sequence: TGTGCCAGTACCGTCGGAGCGGGACAAATCTACGAGCAGTACTTC. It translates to CASTVGAGQIYEQYF.

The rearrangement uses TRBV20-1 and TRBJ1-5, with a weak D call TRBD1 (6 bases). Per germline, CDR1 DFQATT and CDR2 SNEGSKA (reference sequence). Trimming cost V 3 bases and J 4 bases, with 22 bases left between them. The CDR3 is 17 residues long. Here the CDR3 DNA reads TGCAGTGCTAGTGGGGGGGCGGGGGCAGGTTCAAATCAGCCCCAGCATTTT. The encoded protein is CSASGGAGAGSNQPQHF.

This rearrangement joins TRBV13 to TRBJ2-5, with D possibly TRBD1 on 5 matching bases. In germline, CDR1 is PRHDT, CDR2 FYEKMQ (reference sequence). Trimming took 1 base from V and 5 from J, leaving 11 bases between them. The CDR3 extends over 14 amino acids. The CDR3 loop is CASSLDRLGETQYF. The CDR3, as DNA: TGTGCCAGCAGCTTAGACAGGCTGGGGGAGACCCAGTACTTC. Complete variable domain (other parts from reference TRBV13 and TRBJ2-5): AAGVIQSPRHLIKEKRETATLKCYPIPRHDTVYWYQQGPGQDPQFLISFYEKMQSDKGSIPDRFSAQQFSDYHSELNMSSLELGDSALYFCASSLDRLGETQYFGPGTRLLVL.

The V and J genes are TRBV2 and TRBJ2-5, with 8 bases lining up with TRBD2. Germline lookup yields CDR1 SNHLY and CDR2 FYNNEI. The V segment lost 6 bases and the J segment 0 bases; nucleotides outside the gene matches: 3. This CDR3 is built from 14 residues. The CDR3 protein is CASRQLADQETQYF. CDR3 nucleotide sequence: TGTGCCAGCAGACAACTAGCGGACCAAGAGACCCAGTACTTC.

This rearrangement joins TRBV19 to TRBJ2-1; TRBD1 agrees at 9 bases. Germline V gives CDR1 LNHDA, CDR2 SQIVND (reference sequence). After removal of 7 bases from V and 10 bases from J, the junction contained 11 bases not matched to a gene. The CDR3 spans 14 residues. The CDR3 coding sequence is TGTGCCAGTACCCTCGGGACAGGGTTAAGGGAGCAGTTCTTC. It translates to CASTLGTGLREQFF.

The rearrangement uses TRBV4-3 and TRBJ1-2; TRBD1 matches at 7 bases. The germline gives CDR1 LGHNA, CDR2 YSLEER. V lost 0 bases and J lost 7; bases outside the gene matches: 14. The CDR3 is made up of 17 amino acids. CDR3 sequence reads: CASSQDYRQGDRFGYTF. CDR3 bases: TGCGCCAGCAGCCAAGATTACCGACAGGGCGACCGATTTGGCTACACCTTC.

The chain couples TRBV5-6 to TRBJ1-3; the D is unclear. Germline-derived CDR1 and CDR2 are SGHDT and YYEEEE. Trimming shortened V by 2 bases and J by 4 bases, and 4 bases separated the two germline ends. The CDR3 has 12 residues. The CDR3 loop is CASSFQGNTIYF. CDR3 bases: TGTGCCAGCAGCTTTCAAGGAAACACCATATATTTT. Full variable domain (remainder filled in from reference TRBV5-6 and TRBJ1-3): DAGVTQSPTHLIKTRGQQVTLRCSPKSGHDTVSWYQQALGQGPQFIFQYYEEEERQRGNFPDRFSGHQFPNYSSELNVNALLLGDSALYLCASSFQGNTIYFGEGSWLTVV.

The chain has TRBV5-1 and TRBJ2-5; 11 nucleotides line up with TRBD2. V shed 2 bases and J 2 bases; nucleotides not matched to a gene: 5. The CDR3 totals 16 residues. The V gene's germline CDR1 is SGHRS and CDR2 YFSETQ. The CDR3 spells CASSFLTSGAQETQYF. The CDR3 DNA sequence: TGCGCCAGCAGCTTCTTGACTAGCGGGGCACAAGAGACCCAGTACTTC.